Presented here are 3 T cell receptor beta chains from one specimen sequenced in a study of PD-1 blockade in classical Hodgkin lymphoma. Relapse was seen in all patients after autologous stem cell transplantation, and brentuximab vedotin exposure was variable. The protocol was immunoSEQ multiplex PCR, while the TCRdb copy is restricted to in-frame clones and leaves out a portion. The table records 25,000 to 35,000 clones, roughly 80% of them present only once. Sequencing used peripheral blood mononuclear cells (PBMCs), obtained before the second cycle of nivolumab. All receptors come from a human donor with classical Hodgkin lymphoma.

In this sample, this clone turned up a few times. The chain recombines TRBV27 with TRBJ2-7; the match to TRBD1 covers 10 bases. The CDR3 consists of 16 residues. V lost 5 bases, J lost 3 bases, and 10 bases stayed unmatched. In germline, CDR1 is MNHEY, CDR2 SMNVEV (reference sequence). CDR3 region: CASSLRVGTGVYEQYF. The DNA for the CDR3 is TGTGCCAGCAGTCTAAGGGTAGGGACAGGGGTCTACGAGCAGTACTTC.

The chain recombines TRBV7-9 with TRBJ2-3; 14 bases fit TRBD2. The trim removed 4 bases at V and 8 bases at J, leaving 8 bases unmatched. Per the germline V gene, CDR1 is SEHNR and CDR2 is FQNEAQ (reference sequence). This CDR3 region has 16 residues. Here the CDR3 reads CASSSPGLAGVGTQYF. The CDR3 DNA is TGTGCCAGCAGCTCCCCGGGACTAGCGGGAGTGGGTACGCAGTATTTT.

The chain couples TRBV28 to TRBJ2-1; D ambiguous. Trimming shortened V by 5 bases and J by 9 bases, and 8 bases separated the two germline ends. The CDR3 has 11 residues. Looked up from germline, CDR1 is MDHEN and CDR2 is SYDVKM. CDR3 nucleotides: TGTGCCAGCAGTCCGTTTGGTGAGCAGTTCTTC. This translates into CASSPFGEQFF.